The source of this T cell receptor (beta chain) is a study of T and B cells in COVID-19 patients. Study details: COVID-19 patients gave peripheral blood either during active infection or after recovery.

In this sample, this clonotype turned up many times. Its antigen is currently unknown. TRB rearrangements were amplified by multiplex PCR with BIOMED2 TRB-A/B primers. TCRdb ran MiXCR on the multiplex PCR reads and lists one entry per CDR3 protein. Among under 20,000 distinct CDR3 sequences listed, over 25% were seen once. TRB was amplified from about 250-500 ng of blood genomic DNA. V shed 2 bases and J shed 8 bases, with 10 bases lying between them. This CDR3 region has 13 residues. Germline lookup yields CDR1 MNHNS and CDR2 SASEGT. Points from the study as a whole: Few blood samples existed from mildly ill patients during symptoms or early in severe cases.

The receptor was isolated from a human donor who had recovered from COVID-19. The sequenced sample consisted of blood. This chain joins TRBV6-1 and TRBJ2-1; a weak D match, TRBD2 (5 bases). In DNA, the CDR3 is TGTGCCAGCAGTGAAACTAGGCGGGATGAGCAGTTCTTC. Amino acids: CASSETRRDEQFF.